This T cell receptor (beta chain) was observed in a study of blood T cell repertoires in COVID-19 (dated by TCRdb to 2020 to 2022). For the study in its entirety: Samples covering the acute and convalescent phases of COVID-19 were provided by collaborators in the United States, Italy and Spain. The prospective study material was composed of cDNA or gDNA derived from T cells, B-cell-depleted T cells, or PBMCs. The dataset comprised deeply sampled blood TCRbeta repertoires from subjects exposed to, actively infected with, or recovered from COVID-19. The repertoires were released in a freely available public database meant as a resource for research on the immune response to SARS-CoV-2. The samples were drawn from two sources: the first 160 participants of the ongoing ImmuneRACE study, and some 1,300 subjects contributed by 6 global collaborators. The sample metadata nearly always contained a de-identified subject ID, COVID-19 status, age in years and sex. Where HLA class I and class II types were available, the types were taken from metadata supplied by the sample provider, not from assay-based typing. Broader findings and caveats from the paper: Clinical and demographic metadata were provided uncurated, with the amount varying by source and participant.

Each collaborating institution followed its own protocols to collect whole blood in K2EDTA tubes. For TCRbeta analysis, collaborators shipped samples in one of three forms: frozen whole blood, isolated PBMCs, or DNA extracted from either of those sample types. The immunoSEQ Assay, a bias-controlled multiplex PCR, was used to amplify TCRbeta CDR3 regions from genomic DNA. In the paper's pipeline: The number of nucleated cells in each sample was estimated by amplification of reference gene primers within the assay. To quantify the absolute abundance of each unique TCRbeta CDR3 rearrangement, sequence reads were collapsed and filtered. Productive Simpson clonality was computed per sample as the square root of Simpson's diversity index over productive rearrangements. TCRdb provides this immuneACCESS table in a form limited to in-frame rearrangements. Some clones are lacking; in checked studies, under half of them reflect an unresolved V gene, and why the rest are absent is not known. That table gives V, J and clone size, and the DNA gave D and trimming. Across this sample there are under 200,000 clones, with around nine tenths seen only once. 1.5% to 2% of the sample is taken by the ten largest.

Here V drops 4 bases and J drops 4 bases, and the junction holds 7 bases not matched to any gene. Based on the germline V gene, the CDR1 and CDR2 sequences are SGHRS and YFSETQ. Including the terminal cysteine and phenylalanine, the CDR3 comprises 14 residues. Only the CDR3 region is kept as DNA, spanning 42 bases read in frame from base 1. Details on this clone: The clone's antigen remains unknown. No much larger clone is present one base from it, and per-base qualities are unavailable.

Sequences were obtained from peripheral blood. The TCR originated in a man younger than 30 with active or convalescent COVID-19. In this chain, TRBV5-1 is recombined with TRBJ1-2; TRBD1 matches 7 bases in the middle. The CDR3 in this case is CASSPGQRGYGYTF. The bases read TGCGCCAGCAGCCCGGGACAGAGGGGCTATGGCTACACCTTC.